The 17 T cell receptor beta chains below all came from one sample that was sequenced in a study of T cell responses to AZD1222 COVID-19 vaccine. Profiled with immunoSEQ multiplex PCR; TCRdb holds only in-frame clones, not every one. The data hold 95,000 to 110,000 clones, with 93% observed a single time. The sample consisted of peripheral blood, taken on day 0 of AZD1222 vaccination. The source of these receptors is an adult in good health.

This chain connects TRBV28 to TRBJ1-5, with 9 nucleotides matching TRBD1. V lost 8 bases and J lost 1; bases outside the gene matches: 6. The CDR3 is 15 residues long. Per germline, CDR1 MDHEN and CDR2 SYDVKM. In nucleotides, the CDR3 is TGTGCCAGCGCCTCGGACAGGGGCAGCAATCAGCCCCAGCATTTT. This translates into CASASDRGSNQPQHF. The variable domain in full, with the rest retrieved from reference TRBV28 and TRBJ1-5, is DVKVTQSSRYLVKRTGEKVFLECVQDMDHENMFWYRQDPGLGLRLIYFSYDVKMKEKGDIPEGYSVSREKKERFSLILESASTNQTSMYLCASASDRGSNQPQHFGDGTRLSIL.

This clone was seen just once. The J gene is TRBJ1-6, the V gene TRBV25-1; possible D gene TRBD1, 5 bases. CDR1 is MGHDK, CDR2 SYGVNS, per germline. This CDR3 is built from 12 residues. Trimming removed 4 bases at V and 8 bases at J, with 6 bases between. This chain's CDR3 is CASSGGDSPLHF. CDR3 bases: TGTGCCAGCAGTGGGGGGGATTCACCCCTCCACTTT.

V and J are TRBV11-1 and TRBJ2-3, with 9 bases lining up with TRBD2. Germline assignment: CDR1 SGHAT and CDR2 FQDESV (reference sequence). The V segment lost 7 bases and the J segment 0 bases; nucleotides outside the gene matches: 5. The CDR3 covers 15 residues. For the CDR3, the DNA is TGTGCCAGCAAACGAGCGGGAGGAAGCACAGATACGCAGTATTTT. It encodes CASKRAGGSTDTQYF. The full variable domain, its missing parts supplied by reference TRBV11-1 and TRBJ2-3, is EAEVAQSPRYKITEKSQAVAFWCDPISGHATLYWYRQILGQGPELLVQFQDESVVDDSQLPKDRFSAERLKGVDSTLKIQPAELGDSAMYLCASKRAGGSTDTQYFGPGTRLTVL.

V is TRBV5-6 and J is TRBJ2-2, with TRBD2 as a possible D gene (6 bases). The germline CDR1 and CDR2 sequences are SGHDT and YYEEEE. This CDR3 is 13 amino acids long. Trimming removed 6 bases at V and 5 bases at J, with 11 bases between. This chain's CDR3 is CASNYGGTGELFF. Here the CDR3 DNA reads TGTGCCAGCAACTATGGGGGGACCGGGGAGCTGTTTTTT.

The chain employs TRBV2 and TRBJ1-2; D not certain. CDR1 and CDR2 (germline): SNHLY, FYNNEI. Between the trimmed V and J ends, which lost 1 base and 2 bases, there was a span of 11 bases. The CDR3 contains 15 residues. In DNA form, the CDR3 reads TGTGCCAGCAGTGAAGGGCCCGGCCCCAACTATGGCTACACCTTC. Its protein is CASSEGPGPNYGYTF.

This clone was counted once. The rearrangement uses TRBV5-1 and TRBJ2-7; TRBD1 agrees at 8 bases. J lost 1 base, V lost 4 bases, and 7 bases had no gene match. There are 15 residues in the CDR3. Germline values: CDR1 SGHRS, CDR2 YFSETQ. The CDR3 region has the DNA TGCGCCAGCAGCCCCCGACAGGGGACATCCTACGAGCAGTACTTC. This encodes CASSPRQGTSYEQYF.

This chain uses TRBV30 with TRBJ1-3; maybe TRBD1 (6 bases). This CDR3 has 14 residues. Germline assignment: CDR1 GTSNPN and CDR2 SVGIG (reference sequence). Between the trimmed V and J ends, which lost 5 bases and 3 bases, there was a span of 14 bases. CDR3 DNA sequence: TGTGCCTGGGCAGGGGAAGTAGGTGGAAACACCATATATTTT. It is translated as CAWAGEVGGNTIYF.

The rearrangement joins TRBV6-1 to TRBJ2-1; D possibly corresponds to TRBD2 (6 bases). Germline CDR1 reads MNHNS; CDR2 reads SASEGT. V lost 2 bases and J 6 bases, leaving 14 bases between the germline ends. The CDR3 is 15 amino acids. The chain's CDR3 is CASSEMVAEANEQFF. The CDR3 DNA is TGTGCCAGCAGTGAAATGGTAGCGGAGGCCAATGAGCAGTTCTTC.

This clone was counted once. This chain connects TRBV19 to TRBJ2-1; the D gene is possibly TRBD2 (6 bases). CDR3 length: 14 residues. V was clipped by 5 bases and J by 9 bases, with 17 bases between them. Germline V gene data show CDR1 as LNHDA and CDR2 as SQIVND (reference sequence). CDR3 residues: CASSPPGVDGEQFF. The DNA of the CDR3 is TGTGCCAGTAGTCCACCGGGGGTGGATGGTGAGCAGTTCTTC.

This clone appeared a few times. The chain uses TRBV7-6 and TRBJ2-5; possibly TRBD2 for D (7 bases). The CDR3 covers 16 residues. From germline, CDR1 is SGHVS and CDR2 FNYEAQ. The V end was cut by 6 bases, the J end by 4 bases, with 21 bases between. CDR3 amino acids: CASSNPGRQGIETQYF. In DNA, the CDR3 is TGTGCCAGCAGTAATCCCGGGAGGCAGGGGATAGAGACCCAGTACTTC.

In this sample, this clone turned up once. The J gene is TRBJ2-7, the V gene TRBV7-9, with TRBD1 matching 9 bases. This CDR3 contains 14 residues. Trimming removed 5 bases from V and 2 bases from J; junction bases left unmatched: 4. Germline-derived CDR1 and CDR2 are SEHNR and FQNEAQ (reference sequence). The CDR3 DNA follows: TGTGCCAGCAGCCCACGGGACAGGGCCTACGAGCAGTACTTC. It yields the protein CASSPRDRAYEQYF.

V and J are TRBV12-3 or TRBV12-4 and TRBJ2-5; 7 bases fit TRBD2. With V trimmed by 5 bases and J by 3 bases, 3 bases remained unmatched. The CDR3 is made up of 13 amino acids. The CDR3 region has the DNA TGTGCCAGCAGTGGAGGGAGGGAAGAGACCCAGTACTTC. This encodes CASSGGREETQYF.

The chain employs TRBV7-9 and TRBJ2-7; D is unresolved. V dropped 5 bases and J dropped 0 bases, with 17 bases sitting between them. Germline V gene sequence: CDR1 SEHNR, CDR2 FQNEAQ (reference sequence). The CDR3 consists of 16 residues. The CDR3 DNA sequence: TGTGCCAGCAGCCCTGGCCGCGGACGCTACTCCTACGAGCAGTACTTC. It specifies CASSPGRGRYSYEQYF.

The V and J genes are TRBV11-2 and TRBJ2-2; 7 bases align to TRBD1. The CDR3 has 16 amino acids. J gave up 8 bases and V 4 bases, and 13 bases lay outside the gene matches. Germline V lookup: CDR1 SGHAT, CDR2 FQNNGV. The CDR3 loop reads CASSSIRQGPSGELFF. The CDR3 DNA follows: TGTGCCAGCAGCTCTATCCGACAGGGTCCGAGTGGGGAGCTGTTTTTT.

J is TRBJ1-5 and V is TRBV30; TRBD1 is a possible D gene (6 bases). The V gene lost 1 base and the J gene lost 5 bases, with 12 bases spanning the gap. CDR3 length: 14 residues. The germline V gene has CDR1 GTSNPN and CDR2 SVGIG (reference sequence). The CDR3: CAWSAGTRYQPQHF. As DNA, the CDR3 is TGTGCCTGGAGTGCCGGGACACGATATCAGCCCCAGCATTTT.

The chain couples TRBV12-5 to TRBJ2-1; weak D call: TRBD2 (6 bases). The CDR3 runs 15 residues. V lost 6 bases to trimming and J lost 7 bases, with 19 bases between them. Germline V lookup: CDR1 LGHNT, CDR2 FRNRAP. CDR3 residues: CASGAGWRLENEQFF. The CDR3 DNA is TGTGCTAGTGGGGCGGGGTGGCGCCTGGAGAATGAGCAGTTCTTC.

The chain recombines TRBV2 with TRBJ2-7; 8 nucleotides align to TRBD2. Germline V gene lookup returns CDR1 SNHLY and CDR2 FYNNEI. The CDR3 is made up of 14 amino acids. V shed 8 bases and J 0 bases; nucleotides not matched to a gene: 6. In nucleotides, the CDR3 is TGTGCCAGCCGGGAGGGGGTCCTCTCCTACGAGCAGTACTTC. It specifies CASREGVLSYEQYF.